Listed below are T cell receptor beta chains from one sample, sequenced in a study of blood T cells in healthy people across ages. Each CDR3 protein is one row after TCRdb ran MiXCR on the 5' RACE reads. Among fewer than 800,000 distinct CDR3 sequences listed, around 25% were seen once. Another study also made use of these data, one on T cells of mothers and their children.

Input material: blood. The receptors here all came from a boy younger than 18 in good health. The CDR3 runs from the conserved cysteine through the conserved F or W. A D gene is named only where the DNA matches it firmly. A row's size may be missing; if present it is once, few, many or a size class.

clone size	V gene	J gene	D gene	CDR3 protein	CDR3 DNA
few	TRBV20-1	TRBJ2-7	TRBD2	CSATSGSGSPYEQYF	TGCAGTGCTACTAGCGGGAGTGGATCCCCCTACGAGCAGTACTTC
few	TRBV29-1	TRBJ1-2	NA	CSVEDLWGNNYGYTF	TGCAGCGTTGAAGATCTGTGGGGTAATAACTATGGCTACACCTTC
many	TRBV4-3	TRBJ2-1	TRBD1	CASSQDGTGGYNEQFF	TGCGCCAGCAGCCAAGATGGGACAGGGGGCTACAATGAGCAGTTCTTC
few	TRBV6-6	TRBJ2-4	TRBD2	CASSYGLAGGPTKNIQYF	TGTGCCAGCAGTTATGGGCTAGCGGGAGGGCCAACCAAAAACATTCAGTACTTC
NA	TRBV6-6	TRBJ2-1	NA	CASTPRALENEQFF	TGTGCCAGCACTCCTCGGGCCTTGGAAAATGAGCAGTTCTTC
NA	TRBV7-3	TRBJ2-1	NA	CASSLKGGDEQFF	TGTGCCAGCAGCTTAAAGGGCGGGGATGAGCAGTTCTTC
few	TRBV12-3/TRBV12-4	TRBJ2-7	TRBD1	CASTGTGRSYEQYF	TGTGCCAGCACCGGGACAGGGAGAAGCTACGAGCAGTACTTC
NA	TRBV20-1	TRBJ2-3	NA	CSARDPTYQGDTQYF	TGCAGTGCTAGAGATCCCACTTATCAGGGAGATACGCAGTATTTT
NA	TRBV20-1	TRBJ2-7	TRBD2	CSARVGTNSYEQYF	TGCAGTGCTAGAGTGGGGACTAACTCCTACGAGCAGTACTTC
NA	TRBV24-1	TRBJ2-1	NA	CATSGGISYNEQFF	TGTGCCACCAGTGGTGGGATCTCCTACAATGAGCAGTTCTTC
few	TRBV29-1	TRBJ1-2	NA	CSVAQGTGGYTF	TGCAGCGTAGCACAGGGTACCGGAGGCTACACCTTC
NA	TRBV5-1	TRBJ1-1	NA	CASSRGLGDTEAFF	TGCGCCAGCAGCCGGGGACTAGGGGACACTGAAGCTTTCTTT
few	TRBV20-1	TRBJ2-1	TRBD2	CSARDFRLAEATYNEQFF	TGCAGTGCTAGAGATTTCCGGCTAGCGGAAGCGACCTACAATGAGCAGTTCTTC
NA	TRBV6-5	TRBJ2-7	TRBD1	CASRTGGAAEQYF	TGTGCCAGCAGGACAGGGGGAGCGGCAGAGCAGTACTTC
few	TRBV3-1	TRBJ1-1	NA	CASSLGLEGVTFF	TGTGCCAGCAGCCTGGGACTTGAAGGGGTAACTTTCTTT
few	TRBV12-3/TRBV12-4	TRBJ2-6	NA	CASSFMGGDSGANVLTF	TGTGCCAGCAGCTTTATGGGGGGTGACTCTGGGGCCAACGTCCTGACTTTC
few	TRBV29-1	TRBJ1-2	NA	CAGRTSNYGYTF	TGCGCCGGGCGGACTTCTAACTATGGCTACACCTTC
NA	TRBV2	TRBJ2-2	TRBD1	CASSDAGTGPTGELFF	TGTGCCAGCAGTGACGCCGGGACAGGGCCCACCGGGGAGCTGTTTTTT
NA	TRBV9	TRBJ1-4	NA	CASIDGRNEKLFF	TGTGCCAGCATCGACGGGAGGAATGAAAAACTGTTTTTT
NA	TRBV7-9	TRBJ1-4	TRBD1	CASAQDRGREKLFF	TGTGCCAGCGCCCAGGACAGGGGGCGTGAAAAACTGTTTTTT
few	TRBV6-5	TRBJ1-2	NA	CASSYEAGQRYGYTF	TGTGCCAGCAGTTACGAGGCGGGGCAACGCTATGGCTACACCTTC
few	TRBV9	TRBJ2-5	NA	CASSAEGRLQETQYF	TGTGCCAGCAGCGCAGAGGGACGGCTCCAAGAGACCCAGTACTTC
once	TRBV27	TRBJ2-3	NA	CASSLLPGESTDTQYF	TGTGCCAGCAGTTTATTACCGGGAGAAAGCACAGATACGCAGTATTTT
NA	TRBV28	TRBJ1-5	NA	CASSLSWTDHNQPQHF	TGTGCCAGCAGTTTATCGTGGACAGACCATAATCAGCCCCAGCATTTT
NA	TRBV25-1	TRBJ2-5	NA	CASSEIQETQYF	TGTGCCAGCAGTGAAATTCAAGAGACCCAGTACTTC
few	TRBV6-5	TRBJ1-2	NA	CASSDSYYGYTF	TGTGCCAGCAGCGACAGTTACTATGGCTACACCTTC
NA	TRBV5-1	TRBJ1-5	TRBD1	CSGQVGRQPQHF	TGCTCGGGACAGGTGGGACGTCAGCCCCAGCATTTT
few	TRBV6-2/TRBV6-3	TRBJ2-5	NA	CASSWTGGSETQYF	TGTGCCAGCAGTTGGACCGGGGGTTCGGAGACCCAGTACTTC
few	TRBV6-1	TRBJ2-6	NA	CASRQDLFSGANVLTF	TGTGCCAGCAGACAAGACCTGTTCTCTGGGGCCAACGTCCTGACTTTC
few	TRBV5-6	TRBJ1-4	TRBD1	CASGRTGEEKLFF	TGTGCCTCCGGGAGGACAGGGGAGGAAAAACTGTTTTTT
few	TRBV18	TRBJ1-1	NA	CASSPPASPEAFF	TGTGCCAGCTCACCACCGGCCAGCCCCGAAGCTTTCTTT
NA	TRBV9	TRBJ2-7	NA	CASSVSGKAYEQYF	TGTGCCAGCAGCGTTTCGGGAAAAGCCTACGAGCAGTACTTC
few	TRBV4-2	TRBJ2-7	TRBD2	CASGQQRESTYEQYF	TGTGCCAGCGGTCAGCAGCGGGAGAGCACCTACGAGCAGTACTTC
NA	TRBV7-2	TRBJ2-3	NA	CASSPEGGRTQYF	TGTGCCAGCAGCCCTGAGGGGGGCCGTACGCAGTATTTT
few	TRBV7-3	TRBJ2-1	NA	CASSLIASSDEQFF	TGTGCCAGCAGCTTAATAGCTAGCAGCGATGAGCAGTTCTTC
NA	TRBV10-3	TRBJ2-5	NA	CAISEVVALLETQYF	TGTGCCATCAGTGAGGTGGTAGCGTTGCTTGAGACCCAGTACTTC
NA	TRBV28	TRBJ2-3	NA	CASSLGGAVSTDTQYF	TGTGCCAGCAGTTTAGGGGGGGCGGTGAGCACAGATACGCAGTATTTT
NA	TRBV9	TRBJ2-1	NA	CASSDTRSSYNEQFF	TGTGCCAGCAGCGACACGAGAAGCTCCTACAATGAGCAGTTCTTC
NA	TRBV20-1	TRBJ2-2	NA	CSARGARDYTGELFF	TGCAGTGCTAGAGGAGCGCGGGATTACACCGGGGAGCTGTTTTTT
few	TRBV6-1	TRBJ2-3	NA	CASSELVGVLHTDTQYF	TGTGCCAGCAGTGAACTCGTGGGGGTCCTACACACAGATACGCAGTATTTT
NA	TRBV7-2	TRBJ2-5	TRBD2	CASSLSLGLAAVWETQYF	TGTGCCAGCAGCTTAAGCTTGGGACTAGCGGCCGTGTGGGAGACCCAGTACTTC
NA	TRBV5-5	TRBJ2-1	NA	CASSGDADEQFF	TGTGCCAGCAGCGGGGACGCGGATGAGCAGTTCTTC
few	TRBV6-2/TRBV6-3	TRBJ2-1	TRBD2	CASRDSGGYNEQFF	TGTGCCAGCAGGGATAGCGGGGGCTACAATGAGCAGTTCTTC
NA	TRBV9	TRBJ2-3	TRBD2	CASSVGLAGGTDTQYF	TGTGCCAGCAGCGTAGGACTAGCGGGAGGGACAGATACGCAGTATTTT
few	TRBV29-1	TRBJ2-5	TRBD1	CSVDHRGRYQETQYF	TGCAGCGTTGACCACAGGGGCAGGTACCAAGAGACCCAGTACTTC
NA	TRBV2	TRBJ2-2	NA	CASSDPGFRELFF	TGTGCCAGCAGTGACCCGGGCTTCCGGGAGCTGTTTTTT
few	TRBV7-2	TRBJ2-7	TRBD2	CASSLSSGLYEQYF	TGTGCCAGCAGCTTATCTAGCGGACTCTACGAGCAGTACTTC
few	TRBV15	TRBJ1-1	TRBD1	CATSGDSQMNTEAFF	TGTGCCACCAGCGGGGACAGCCAAATGAACACTGAAGCTTTCTTT
few	TRBV19	TRBJ2-6	NA	CASGTFSGANVLTF	TGTGCCAGCGGAACTTTTTCGGGGGCCAACGTCCTGACTTTC
few	TRBV20-1	TRBJ1-6	NA	CSARNSKVSPLHF	TGCAGTGCTAGAAATAGTAAGGTCTCACCCCTCCACTTT
few	TRBV20-1	TRBJ1-1	TRBD1	CSARPGTAQNEAFF	TGCAGTGCTAGACCCGGGACAGCACAAAATGAAGCTTTCTTT
few	TRBV12-3/TRBV12-4	TRBJ2-7	TRBD1	CASSGGTGKPYEQYF	TGTGCCAGCAGTGGAGGGACAGGGAAACCCTACGAGCAGTACTTC
few	TRBV4-1	TRBJ2-7	TRBD1	CASSPTQGNHEQYF	TGTGCCAGCAGCCCAACACAGGGGAACCACGAGCAGTACTTC